A selection of T cell receptor beta chains follows, all from one sample in a study of CD8 T cells in Susac syndrome. TCRdb used MiXCR to reprocess the immunoSEQ multiplex PCR reads, holding one entry per CDR3 protein. The repertoire holds fewer than 250,000 distinct CDR3 sequences, with around nine tenths as singletons. Sequenced material: CD8+ T cells from PBMCs. The origin of the receptors is a human donor with multiple sclerosis. The CDR3 runs from the conserved cysteine through the conserved F or W. The D gene is left open where the match is weak. For some rows the clone size is stated as once, few or many, or as a class when expanded; others skip it.

j_call: TRBJ2-7
d_call: -
clone_size: -
v_call: TRBV9
cdr3_aa: CASSVGVGGDEQYF
cdr3_nt: TGTGCCAGCAGCGTGGGGGTTGGTGGTGACGAGCAGTACTTC

j_call: TRBJ2-2
d_call: TRBD2
clone_size: -
v_call: TRBV3-1
cdr3_aa: CASSGEAGGPSGELFF
cdr3_nt: TGTGCCAGCAGCGGCGAAGCGGGAGGGCCCTCCGGGGAGCTGTTTTTT

j_call: TRBJ1-5
d_call: -
clone_size: once
v_call: TRBV5-6
cdr3_aa: CASSFSGFNQPQHF
cdr3_nt: TGTGCCAGCAGCTTTAGCGGTTTCAATCAGCCCCAGCATTTT

j_call: TRBJ2-7
d_call: TRBD1
clone_size: -
v_call: TRBV27
cdr3_aa: CASSLTGQGLFSIYEQYF
cdr3_nt: TGTGCCAGCAGTCTCACCGGACAGGGACTCTTTTCAATCTACGAGCAGTACTTC

j_call: TRBJ2-3
d_call: TRBD1
clone_size: -
v_call: TRBV20-1
cdr3_aa: CSARPPGGWTDTQYF
cdr3_nt: TGCAGTGCGCGACCCCCAGGGGGTTGGACAGATACGCAGTATTTT

j_call: TRBJ1-5
d_call: -
clone_size: -
v_call: TRBV7-6
cdr3_aa: CASSLGGSGVEPQHF
cdr3_nt: TGTGCCAGCAGCTTAGGGGGGTCAGGGGTAGAGCCCCAGCATTTT

j_call: TRBJ1-3
d_call: TRBD1
clone_size: -
v_call: TRBV9
cdr3_aa: CASSPEGASGNTIYF
cdr3_nt: TGTGCCAGCAGCCCCGAGGGGGCCAGTGGAAACACCATATATTTT

j_call: TRBJ2-1
d_call: -
clone_size: -
v_call: TRBV11-2
cdr3_aa: CASSRAGNRGEQFF
cdr3_nt: TGTGCCAGCAGCCGGGCCGGGAATAGGGGTGAGCAGTTCTTC

j_call: TRBJ1-1
d_call: -
clone_size: -
v_call: TRBV19
cdr3_aa: CASSSPGETEAFF
cdr3_nt: TGTGCCAGTAGTAGTCCAGGGGAAACTGAAGCTTTCTTT

j_call: TRBJ2-1
d_call: TRBD2
clone_size: -
v_call: TRBV15
cdr3_aa: CATSSHPALAGERYEQFF
cdr3_nt: TGTGCCACCAGCAGCCACCCCGCTCTAGCGGGAGAGCGTTATGAGCAGTTCTTC

j_call: TRBJ2-2
d_call: TRBD2
clone_size: -
v_call: TRBV11-2
cdr3_aa: CASSSTLAGGNTGELFF
cdr3_nt: TGTGCCAGCAGCTCTACGCTAGCGGGGGGTAACACCGGGGAGCTGTTTTTT

j_call: TRBJ2-1
d_call: TRBD2
clone_size: -
v_call: TRBV6-5
cdr3_aa: CASSLAGGFLGEQFF
cdr3_nt: TGTGCCAGCAGCTTAGCGGGAGGTTTTCTCGGTGAGCAGTTCTTC

j_call: TRBJ2-2
d_call: -
clone_size: -
v_call: TRBV5-6
cdr3_aa: CASSLLVGGTGELFF
cdr3_nt: TGTGCCAGCAGCTTGTTGGTAGGGGGCACCGGGGAGCTGTTTTTT

j_call: TRBJ2-2
d_call: -
clone_size: -
v_call: TRBV6-1
cdr3_aa: CASSVRNGELFF
cdr3_nt: TGTGCCAGCAGTGTTCGGAACGGGGAGCTGTTTTTT

j_call: TRBJ2-2
d_call: -
clone_size: -
v_call: TRBV13
cdr3_aa: CASSPGQGSNTGELFF
cdr3_nt: TGTGCCAGCAGCCCTGGTCAGGGTTCGAACACCGGGGAGCTGTTTTTT

j_call: TRBJ1-2
d_call: -
clone_size: -
v_call: TRBV9
cdr3_aa: CASSVEGDLDYGYTF
cdr3_nt: TGTGCCAGCAGCGTAGAGGGAGACCTTGACTATGGCTACACCTTC

j_call: TRBJ2-1
d_call: TRBD2
clone_size: -
v_call: TRBV25-1
cdr3_aa: CASSPLQSSGSSYNEQFF
cdr3_nt: TGTGCCAGCAGTCCCCTCCAGTCTAGCGGGAGCTCCTACAATGAGCAGTTCTTC

j_call: TRBJ2-2
d_call: TRBD2
clone_size: -
v_call: TRBV13
cdr3_aa: CASSLATSGRGTGELFF
cdr3_nt: TGTGCCAGCAGCTTAGCGACTAGCGGGAGAGGGACCGGGGAGCTGTTTTTT

j_call: TRBJ1-2
d_call: TRBD1
clone_size: once
v_call: TRBV4-2
cdr3_aa: CASSHNPQGAYGYTF
cdr3_nt: TGTGCCAGCAGCCACAACCCACAGGGGGCGTATGGCTACACCTTC

j_call: TRBJ2-7
d_call: TRBD1
clone_size: -
v_call: TRBV28
cdr3_aa: CASRDRDSYEQYF
cdr3_nt: TGTGCCAGCAGGGACAGGGACTCCTACGAGCAGTACTTC

j_call: TRBJ1-1
d_call: TRBD1
clone_size: -
v_call: TRBV6-6
cdr3_aa: CASSLTGEGNTEAFF
cdr3_nt: TGTGCCAGCAGCCTAACAGGGGAGGGAAACACTGAAGCTTTCTTT

j_call: TRBJ2-5
d_call: TRBD2
clone_size: few
v_call: TRBV6-2/TRBV6-3
cdr3_aa: CASSLTSEAETQYF
cdr3_nt: TGTGCCAGCAGTCTCACTAGCGAGGCAGAGACCCAGTACTTC

j_call: TRBJ1-2
d_call: -
clone_size: -
v_call: TRBV14
cdr3_aa: CASSLLGVDGYTF
cdr3_nt: TGTGCCAGCAGCCTGCTGGGGGTGGATGGCTACACCTTC

j_call: TRBJ1-3
d_call: -
clone_size: -
v_call: TRBV6-5
cdr3_aa: CASSTQASGNTIYF
cdr3_nt: TGTGCCAGCTCCACCCAAGCCTCTGGAAACACCATATATTTT

j_call: TRBJ2-7
d_call: TRBD1
clone_size: -
v_call: TRBV30
cdr3_aa: CAWSVGTGDYSYEQYF
cdr3_nt: TGTGCCTGGAGTGTAGGGACAGGGGACTACTCCTACGAGCAGTACTTC

j_call: TRBJ2-4
d_call: -
clone_size: -
v_call: TRBV4-1
cdr3_aa: CASSQESGTTKNIQYF
cdr3_nt: TGCGCCAGCAGCCAAGAGTCTGGGACAACCAAAAACATTCAGTACTTC

j_call: TRBJ2-5
d_call: -
clone_size: once
v_call: TRBV7-9
cdr3_aa: CASSLGSQETQYF
cdr3_nt: TGTGCCAGCAGCTTAGGCAGCCAAGAGACCCAGTACTTC

j_call: TRBJ2-6
d_call: -
clone_size: -
v_call: TRBV9
cdr3_aa: CASSNRRASGANVLTF
cdr3_nt: TGTGCCAGCAGCAATCGACGGGCCTCTGGGGCCAACGTCCTGACTTTC

j_call: TRBJ2-1
d_call: TRBD2
clone_size: few
v_call: TRBV13
cdr3_aa: CASSPSGGYNEQFF
cdr3_nt: TGTGCCAGCAGCCCTAGCGGGGGTTACAATGAGCAGTTCTTC

j_call: TRBJ2-3
d_call: TRBD2
clone_size: -
v_call: TRBV9
cdr3_aa: CASSSKAGGTDTQYF
cdr3_nt: TGTGCCAGCAGCTCCAAAGCGGGGGGCACAGATACGCAGTATTTT

j_call: TRBJ2-5
d_call: TRBD2
clone_size: -
v_call: TRBV2
cdr3_aa: CASSAPASSGETQYF
cdr3_nt: TGTGCCAGCAGTGCCCCGGCGTCTAGCGGGGAGACCCAGTACTTC

j_call: TRBJ2-2
d_call: -
clone_size: -
v_call: TRBV9
cdr3_aa: CASSGIQGPGELFF
cdr3_nt: TGTGCCAGCAGCGGGATACAGGGTCCCGGGGAGCTGTTTTTT

j_call: TRBJ1-1
d_call: TRBD1
clone_size: -
v_call: TRBV2
cdr3_aa: CANTGQDTEAFF
cdr3_nt: TGTGCCAACACGGGACAGGACACTGAAGCTTTCTTT

j_call: TRBJ1-1
d_call: -
clone_size: -
v_call: TRBV4-2
cdr3_aa: CASSQLGTSTEAFF
cdr3_nt: TGTGCCAGCAGCCAACTGGGCACCAGCACTGAAGCTTTCTTT

j_call: TRBJ1-3
d_call: -
clone_size: -
v_call: TRBV13
cdr3_aa: CASSFRSWRASGNTIYF
cdr3_nt: TGTGCCAGCAGCTTTCGTAGCTGGAGGGCCTCTGGAAACACCATATATTTT

j_call: TRBJ1-1
d_call: -
clone_size: -
v_call: TRBV13
cdr3_aa: CASSLGEGGTEAFF
cdr3_nt: TGTGCCAGCAGCTTAGGCGAGGGGGGGACTGAAGCTTTCTTT

j_call: TRBJ2-1
d_call: -
clone_size: once
v_call: TRBV27
cdr3_aa: CASSFQTAYNEQFF
cdr3_nt: TGTGCCAGCAGTTTCCAGACAGCCTACAATGAGCAGTTCTTC

j_call: TRBJ2-7
d_call: -
clone_size: -
v_call: TRBV30
cdr3_aa: CAWSASGPYEQYF
cdr3_nt: TGTGCCTGGAGCGCCTCTGGGCCCTACGAGCAGTACTTC

j_call: TRBJ1-5
d_call: -
clone_size: -
v_call: TRBV6-5
cdr3_aa: CASSNSGESNQPQHF
cdr3_nt: TGTGCCAGCAGCAATTCAGGGGAGTCAAATCAGCCCCAGCATTTT

j_call: TRBJ1-1
d_call: -
clone_size: -
v_call: TRBV5-1
cdr3_aa: CASSLVGTGYAEAFF
cdr3_nt: TGCGCCAGCAGCTTGGTCGGGACGGGGTATGCTGAAGCTTTCTTT

j_call: TRBJ1-5
d_call: -
clone_size: few
v_call: TRBV6-1
cdr3_aa: CASSVGDSNQPQHF
cdr3_nt: TGTGCCAGCAGTGTAGGGGATAGCAATCAGCCCCAGCATTTT

j_call: TRBJ2-2
d_call: TRBD2
clone_size: -
v_call: TRBV12-3/TRBV12-4
cdr3_aa: CASIGAGGPTGELFF
cdr3_nt: TGTGCCAGCATCGGGGCGGGAGGGCCCACCGGGGAGCTGTTTTTT

j_call: TRBJ2-7
d_call: -
clone_size: -
v_call: TRBV7-9
cdr3_aa: CASSSGPDFEQYF
cdr3_nt: TGTGCCAGCAGCTCGGGGCCCGATTTCGAGCAGTACTTC

j_call: TRBJ1-5
d_call: -
clone_size: -
v_call: TRBV7-9
cdr3_aa: CASSLDSFQPQHF
cdr3_nt: TGTGCCAGCAGCTTAGACTCCTTTCAGCCCCAGCATTTT

j_call: TRBJ1-1
d_call: -
clone_size: few
v_call: TRBV5-6
cdr3_aa: CASSPGTNTEAFF
cdr3_nt: TGTGCCAGCAGCCCTGGGACGAACACTGAAGCTTTCTTT

j_call: TRBJ2-7
d_call: -
clone_size: -
v_call: TRBV28
cdr3_aa: CASSLDSRGSYEQYF
cdr3_nt: TGTGCCAGCAGTTTAGACAGCCGGGGGTCCTACGAGCAGTACTTC

j_call: TRBJ2-2
d_call: -
clone_size: -
v_call: TRBV27
cdr3_aa: CASSWQENTGELFF
cdr3_nt: TGTGCCAGCAGTTGGCAGGAGAACACCGGGGAGCTGTTTTTT

j_call: TRBJ2-3
d_call: -
clone_size: -
v_call: TRBV4-1
cdr3_aa: CASSQDFTVSRHTQYF
cdr3_nt: TGCGCCAGCAGCCAAGATTTTACAGTAAGCAGGCATACGCAGTATTTT